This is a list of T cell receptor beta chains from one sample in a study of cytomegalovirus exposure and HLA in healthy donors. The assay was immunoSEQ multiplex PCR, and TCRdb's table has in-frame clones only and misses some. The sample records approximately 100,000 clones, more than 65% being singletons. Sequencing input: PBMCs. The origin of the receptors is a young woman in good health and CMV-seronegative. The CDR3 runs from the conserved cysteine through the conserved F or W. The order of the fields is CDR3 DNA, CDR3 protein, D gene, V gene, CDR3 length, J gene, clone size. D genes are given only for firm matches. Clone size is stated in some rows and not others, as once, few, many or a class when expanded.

DNA: TGTGCCAGCAGTTACTCCGCAGGGGAATCCTACGAGCAGTACTTC; CDR3: CASSYSAGESYEQYF; D: -; V: TRBV6-6; length: 15; J: TRBJ2-7; size: -
DNA: TGTGCCAGCAGCTTAGGCAGGGGGCGGAGAAACTCACCCCTCCACTTT; CDR3: CASSLGRGRRNSPLHF; D: TRBD1; V: TRBV7-2; length: 16; J: TRBJ1-6; size: -
DNA: TGTGCCAGCAGCCAAGTAGACAGCTACGAGCAGTACTTC; CDR3: CASSQVDSYEQYF; D: -; V: TRBV14; length: 13; J: TRBJ2-7; size: -
DNA: TGCGCCAGCAGCCCGAAGCGGGGGGGCCTCGTGGAGCTGTTTTTT; CDR3: CASSPKRGGLVELFF; D: TRBD2; V: TRBV4-3; length: 15; J: TRBJ2-2; size: -
DNA: TGCGCCAGCAGCCAAGGTGGGCAGGGGCGGACTGAAGCTTTCTTT; CDR3: CASSQGGQGRTEAFF; D: -; V: TRBV4-3; length: 15; J: TRBJ1-1; size: -
DNA: TGTGCCAGCAGTTACTCAGGAGACCTACCTCCTGCTTTCTTT; CDR3: CASSYSGDLPPAFF; D: -; V: TRBV6-5; length: 14; J: TRBJ1-1; size: -
DNA: TGTGCCAGCAGTTTGCAGCTAGCTTCCTACAATGAGCAGTTCTTC; CDR3: CASSLQLASYNEQFF; D: -; V: TRBV28; length: 15; J: TRBJ2-1; size: -
DNA: TGTGCCAGCAGTTTGGCGGGGGGGTACAATCAGCCCCAGCATTTT; CDR3: CASSLAGGYNQPQHF; D: -; V: TRBV28; length: 15; J: TRBJ1-5; size: -
DNA: TGTGCCAGTGGGATTACAGGGGGCAACACCGGGGAGCTGTTTTTT; CDR3: CASGITGGNTGELFF; D: TRBD1; V: TRBV2; length: 15; J: TRBJ2-2; size: -
DNA: TGTGCCAGCGGTACAGGGAAGGGGGCCAACGTCCTGACTTTC; CDR3: CASGTGKGANVLTF; D: -; V: TRBV6-4; length: 14; J: TRBJ2-6; size: -
DNA: TGTGCCAGCCGGGATCTTGCCACAGATACGCAGTATTTT; CDR3: CASRDLATDTQYF; D: -; V: TRBV19; length: 13; J: TRBJ2-3; size: -
DNA: TGTGCCAGCAGCTTTGGACAGGGGGTCGCCTACGAGCAGTACTTC; CDR3: CASSFGQGVAYEQYF; D: TRBD1; V: TRBV7-9; length: 15; J: TRBJ2-7; size: -
DNA: TGTGCCAGCAGCTTCGGGGTGGGGGAGACCCAGTACTTC; CDR3: CASSFGVGETQYF; D: -; V: TRBV7-9; length: 13; J: TRBJ2-5; size: -
DNA: TGTGCCTCCTCCCCGGAGGGGACTCGTATTTACGAGCAGTACTTC; CDR3: CASSPEGTRIYEQYF; D: -; V: TRBV11-2; length: 15; J: TRBJ2-7; size: -
DNA: TGTGCCAGCAGTTCAGGGATCGCTGAAGCTTTCTTT; CDR3: CASSSGIAEAFF; D: -; V: TRBV5-8; length: 12; J: TRBJ1-1; size: once
DNA: TGTGCCAGTCTAAATACTACCCCAAAGCAGTACTTC; CDR3: CASLNTTPKQYF; D: -; V: TRBV6-1; length: 12; J: TRBJ2-7; size: -
DNA: TGTGCCAGCAGTTTATTACCGGGACAGGGGTTAACCTACGAGCAGTACTTC; CDR3: CASSLLPGQGLTYEQYF; D: TRBD1; V: TRBV27; length: 17; J: TRBJ2-7; size: -
DNA: TGTGCCAGCAGCTTAGCGTCGGGACAGGCCGATACTGGGGCCAACGTCCTGACTTTC; CDR3: CASSLASGQADTGANVLTF; D: TRBD1; V: TRBV7-6; length: 19; J: TRBJ2-6; size: -
DNA: TGTGCCAGCAGTGACTGGGCCCTGAGGGCCCAAGAGACCCAGTACTTC; CDR3: CASSDWALRAQETQYF; D: -; V: TRBV6-1; length: 16; J: TRBJ2-5; size: -
DNA: TGTGCCAGCAGTGAAGGGGCCGAGAGTAAATATAGCAATCAGCCCCAGCATTTT; CDR3: CASSEGAESKYSNQPQHF; D: -; V: TRBV2; length: 18; J: TRBJ1-5; size: -
DNA: TGTGCCACCAGTGACAGGGCGAATCAGCCCCAGCATTTT; CDR3: CATSDRANQPQHF; D: TRBD1; V: TRBV15; length: 13; J: TRBJ1-5; size: -
DNA: TGCGCCAGCAGTCTCCTTGGGACTAGCGCGCTCGTTGAGCAGTTCTTC; CDR3: CASSLLGTSALVEQFF; D: TRBD2; V: TRBV10-2; length: 16; J: TRBJ2-1; size: -
DNA: TGTGCCAGCAGCAAAGGCGGCTATACACCCGCGGCCTCCTACGAGCAGTACTTC; CDR3: CASSKGGYTPAASYEQYF; D: -; V: TRBV21-1; length: 18; J: TRBJ2-7; size: once
DNA: TGTGCCAGCAGCTTGTGGCGGGCCCCCCACGAGCAGTACTTC; CDR3: CASSLWRAPHEQYF; D: -; V: TRBV5-8; length: 14; J: TRBJ2-7; size: -
DNA: TGTGCCAGCAGCTTAGTTCTTACAGCCTCTAGCACAGATACGCAGTATTTT; CDR3: CASSLVLTASSTDTQYF; D: -; V: TRBV7-6; length: 17; J: TRBJ2-3; size: -
DNA: TGCGCCAGCAGCCAAGGAGGGTGGGCGAACACTGAAGCTTTCTTT; CDR3: CASSQGGWANTEAFF; D: -; V: TRBV4-3; length: 15; J: TRBJ1-1; size: -
DNA: TGTGCCACCAGCAGAGATTGGGGACAGAACACTGAAGCTTTCTTT; CDR3: CATSRDWGQNTEAFF; D: -; V: TRBV15; length: 15; J: TRBJ1-1; size: -
DNA: TGTGCCAGCAGCGTAGTGGGGGCGGGAGGCATTCAGTACTTC; CDR3: CASSVVGAGGIQYF; D: TRBD2; V: TRBV9; length: 14; J: TRBJ2-4; size: -
DNA: TGTGCCAGCAGCTTGGGACAGGGAGCAACTAATGAAAAACTGTTTTTT; CDR3: CASSLGQGATNEKLFF; D: TRBD1; V: TRBV5-8; length: 16; J: TRBJ1-4; size: -
DNA: TGTGCCAGCAGTCCCTCTGGACAGGGACGCTACGAGCAGTACTTC; CDR3: CASSPSGQGRYEQYF; D: TRBD1; V: TRBV28; length: 15; J: TRBJ2-7; size: -
DNA: TGTGCCAGCAGTTACGGACAGCCCTACGAGCAGTACTTC; CDR3: CASSYGQPYEQYF; D: -; V: TRBV27; length: 13; J: TRBJ2-7; size: -